This T cell receptor beta chain came from a study of T cells in Graves' hyperthyroidism and ophthalmopathy. TCR beta CDR3 regions were amplified from RNA transcripts. Initially, a first-round RT-PCR of the TCR CDR3 employed the HTBI primer set. TCRdb re-derived calls from the multiplex PCR reads in MiXCR, one entry per CDR3 protein. The sample carries about 640,000 distinct CDR3 sequences, less than 25% recorded once. Study-level findings and limits: Blood also showed most of the thyroid clonotypes that were expanded above 0.001.

This clonotype was counted at least ten times. Its antigen remains unidentified. Germline assignment: CDR1 SGHTA and CDR2 FQGTGA. The ends lost 2 bases at V and 6 bases at J; junction bases unmatched: 14. CDR3 length: 17 amino acids. This sequence originates from a man younger than 40 with Graves' ophthalmopathy. Specimen: blood. The rearrangement joins TRBV7-3 to TRBJ1-1; 8 nucleotides align to TRBD1. As DNA, the CDR3 is TGTGCCAGCAGCTTAGATCCAGGGGGCCCCACCCGGGCTGAAGCTTTCTTT. Protein: CASSLDPGGPTRAEAFF.